This T cell receptor (beta chain) is from a study of T cell responses to AZD1222 COVID-19 vaccine. Findings of the study overall: The sample set comprised mostly white British donors with more females, and clonal diversity was possibly underestimated.

TCRdb keeps only in-frame clones here, not all; method: immunoSEQ multiplex PCR. This table has around 150,000 clones, around 89% appearing once. Germline-derived CDR1 and CDR2 are SQVTM and ANQGSEA. There are 13 residues in the CDR3. V was shortened by 7 bases and J by 4 bases, with 14 bases between the two germline ends. As to this clone: Its antigen is as yet unknown.

The sample consisted of peripheral blood, taken 28 days after the second AZD1222 dose. This receptor was identified in an adult who received the AZD1222 COVID-19 vaccine. The V gene is TRBV29-1, the J gene TRBJ2-1, with D perhaps being TRBD1 or TRBD2 (5 bases each). The CDR3 DNA sequence: TGCAGCGGAGGGGAAGTTGCGTACAATGAGCAGTTCTTC. This translates into CSGGEVAYNEQFF.